A selection of T cell receptor beta chains follows, all from one sample in a study of tumor-infiltrating lymphocytes in oesophageal squamous cell carcinoma. TCRdb processed the PCR reads anew with MiXCR; each CDR3 protein has one entry. The data contain 10,000 to 15,000 distinct CDR3 sequences, 45% to 65% of them singletons. The sequencing input was esophageal tumor tissue. The source of these receptors is a female donor with esophageal squamous cell carcinoma. CDR3s include the opening cysteine and the closing phenylalanine or tryptophan.

TRBJ2-3	TRBV4-3	CASRAGQGLYTQYF
-	TRBV7-3	CASSLTYGVREQFF
TRBJ2-1	TRBV6-1	CASSAQASGSYNEQFF
TRBJ2-7	TRBV7-9	CASSPTRDRVGEQYF
TRBJ2-7	TRBV7-9	CASSIENEQYF
TRBJ1-4	TRBV6-6	CASSYTIAEKLFF
TRBJ2-3	TRBV4-1	CASSQQGAGITDTQYF
-	TRBV7-6	CASSPFVAGRSYEQYF
TRBJ1-2	TRBV6-1	CASSTGTRYGYTF
TRBJ2-5	TRBV7-2	CASSLVNSQETQYF
TRBJ2-6	TRBV7-9	CASSLGASGISGANVLTF
TRBJ2-7	TRBV7-9	CASSPSGAKGEQYF
-	TRBV6-5	CASSYGGTGAREQFF
TRBJ2-7	TRBV7-4	CASTPAGETYAQYF
TRBJ2-3	TRBV10-2	CASSDFGGYTDTQYF
-	TRBV7-6	CASSSNSGRLGTQYF
TRBJ2-1	TRBV7-2	CASRPGTGADEQFF
TRBJ2-3	TRBV6-8	CASGRVGGWRTDTQYF
-	TRBV6-8	CASSATSLNEQFF
-	TRBV4-2	CASSHRDNEQFF
TRBJ1-5	TRBV6-6	CASSYSTGRMQPQHF
TRBJ2-4	TRBV27	CASSLLAGKNIQYF
TRBJ2-1	TRBV7-9	CASSWDSLERLLYNEQFF
TRBJ1-2	TRBV28	CASTGAPFYGYTF
-	TRBV7-2	CASSFERNEQFF
TRBJ1-1	TRBV6-1	CASSPRQGYTEAFF
TRBJ1-1	TRBV5-3	CASSPDRDTEAFF
-	TRBV24-1	CATSAVGETQYF
-	TRBV6-1	CASRETNTEAFF
TRBJ1-2	TRBV11-2	CASSLGGTGEYGYTF
TRBJ2-3	TRBV12-3/TRBV12-4	CATAPSTDTQYF
-	TRBV7-2	CASSVPGLASEQYF
-	TRBV7-3	CASSPVARGRGEQYF
-	TRBV7-3	CASSLMGEGNEQYF
-	TRBV28	CASRDTGAYEQYF
TRBJ2-1	TRBV10-1	CASSEIATDNEQFF
TRBJ2-1	TRBV12-3/TRBV12-4	CASSLEQGAFRNEQFF
TRBJ2-1	TRBV7-2	CASSYPGGLNEQFF
-	TRBV7-6	CASSLGYGAYEQYF
-	TRBV7-6	CASSLALAGESYDEQYF
TRBJ2-4	TRBV5-1	CASSLGQGVSPLHF
-	TRBV7-8	CASSLGERETQYF
TRBJ2-3	TRBV7-2	CASSFIIGTQETQYF
TRBJ1-1	TRBV11-3	CASSGPGTEAFF
TRBJ2-1	TRBV6-1	CASRGTVIYNEQFF
TRBJ2-6	TRBV7-6	CASSQGYSGANVLTF
TRBJ1-6	TRBV7-6	CASSFTDYGDSPLHF
TRBJ2-5	TRBV27	CASSSLSSRPRAQYF
-	TRBV28	CASRMGQVSGYTF
TRBJ2-4	TRBV6-9	CASSYSGRTNRREQYF
-	TRBV7-6	CASSLVSSNSYEQYF
TRBJ2-7	TRBV5-6	CASSPQGNPYEQYF
TRBJ2-5	TRBV5-1	CASSLDEGEQLF
TRBJ2-1	TRBV7-2	CASSLDNGGYNEQFF
TRBJ1-4	TRBV19	CASNISGGKLFF
TRBJ2-7	TRBV14	CASSHGASTYYEQYF
TRBJ1-2	TRBV6-1	CASSEVSNLYGYTF
TRBJ2-5	TRBV7-3	CASSLNGRGETQYF
TRBJ2-3	TRBV12-3/TRBV12-4	CASRERASGKDTQYF
TRBJ2-3	TRBV6-1	CASSYGGADTQYF